Shown below are 3 T cell receptor beta chains from a single sample sequenced in a study of blood T cell repertoires in COVID-19. Some clones are missing from TCRdb's copy, which holds only in-frame ones; the method was immunoSEQ multiplex PCR. Of fewer than 150,000 clones in the sample, 88% were seen once. Sequenced sample: peripheral blood. Receptor source: a human donor in a cohort sampled during active COVID-19.

This chain uses TRBV2 with TRBJ2-2; weak D call: TRBD1 (6 bases). The V end was cut by 5 bases, the J end by 5 bases, with 18 bases between. Germline CDR1 reads SNHLY; CDR2 reads FYNNEI. The CDR3 length is 16 residues. The CDR3 protein is CASSSTPGHSTGELFF. The CDR3 DNA reads as TGTGCCAGCAGTAGTACCCCGGGACACTCTACCGGGGAGCTGTTTTTT.

As DNA, the CDR3 is TGTGCCAGCAGCTTGACAGCCTACCACACAGATACGCAGTATTTT. Its protein is CASSLTAYHTDTQYF. The chain recombines TRBV5-4 with TRBJ2-3; D is uncertain. CDR1 is SGHNT, CDR2 YYREEE, per germline (reference sequence). The CDR3 length is 15 residues. V was shortened by 1 base and J by 2 bases, with 11 bases between the two germline ends.

CDR3 coding DNA: TGTGCCAGCAGCACCCAGGACATCCCGGCCTATGGCTACACCTTC. It is translated as CASSTQDIPAYGYTF. The chain combines TRBV11-2 with TRBJ1-2, with a tentative D call TRBD1 (5 bases). CDR3 length: 15 amino acids. Germline CDR1 SGHAT, CDR2 FQNNGV. V was cut by 5 bases and J by 4 bases, with 17 bases left in between.